The following is a TCR beta chain sequence with its context. The sample belongs to a study of CD8+CD57+ T cells in acquired aplastic anemia. Germline CDR1 DFQATT, CDR2 SNEGSKA (reference sequence). V gave up 0 bases and J gave up 4 bases; unmatched junction bases: 7. The CDR3 contains 15 residues. The authors sequenced patients whose flow cytometry had shown CD8+CD57+ cell expansion. Genomic DNA served as template for TCR beta VDJ and CDR3 profiling. TCRdb re-called the reads through MiXCR, storing one row per CDR3 protein. Here the sample spans tens of thousands of distinct CDR3 sequences, less than 85% being singletons.

The TCR originated in a human donor with aplastic anemia. Specimen: sorted CD4+, CD8+, or CD8+CD57+ T cells (not recorded which) from PBMCs. The chain recombines TRBV20-1 with TRBJ2-7; 9 positions match TRBD1. CDR3 sequence reads: CSARDGGTGSYEQYF. CDR3 coding DNA: TGCAGTGCTAGAGATGGCGGGACAGGGTCGTACGAGCAGTACTTC.